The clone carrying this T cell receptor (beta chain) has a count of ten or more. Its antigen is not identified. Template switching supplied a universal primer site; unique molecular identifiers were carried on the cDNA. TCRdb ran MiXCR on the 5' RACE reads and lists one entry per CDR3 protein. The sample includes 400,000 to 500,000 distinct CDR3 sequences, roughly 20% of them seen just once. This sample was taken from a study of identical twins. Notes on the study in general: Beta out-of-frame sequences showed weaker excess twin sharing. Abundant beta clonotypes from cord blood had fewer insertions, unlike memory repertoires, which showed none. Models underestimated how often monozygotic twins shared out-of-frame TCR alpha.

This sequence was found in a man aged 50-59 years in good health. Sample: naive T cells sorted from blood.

The chain's CDR3 is CASSQGRTIPILHF. CDR3 in DNA: TGCGCCAGCAGCCAGGGGAGGACTATTCCAATCCTCCACTTT. The chain employs TRBV4-3 and TRBJ1-6, with unresolved D. The CDR3 consists of 14 residues. Trimming removed 3 bases at V and 15 bases at J, with 18 bases between. Germline-derived CDR1 and CDR2 are LGHNA and YSLEER.